A selection of T cell receptor beta chains follows, all from one sample in a study of cytomegalovirus exposure and HLA in healthy donors. Sequencing used immunoSEQ multiplex PCR; TCRdb keeps in-frame clones, though not all of them. Counted here are about 150,000 clones, roughly 80% occurring once; the ten biggest clones make up approximately 15%. Sequenced: PBMCs. The receptor set was obtained from a woman in her thirties or forties in good health and CMV-seronegative. The CDR3 runs from the conserved cysteine through the conserved F or W. A D gene is named only where the DNA matches it firmly. Expanded clones get a size class; other rows say once, few or many, or leave the size out.

j_gene	d_gene	abundance	v_gene	len	CDR3nt	CDR3aa
TRBJ1-4	TRBD1	NA	TRBV7-7	15	TGTGCTAGCAGCTTAGGGACAGGTCTTAATGAAAAACTGTTTTTT	CASSLGTGLNEKLFF
TRBJ2-1	NA	NA	TRBV7-2	18	TGTGCCAGCAGCTTACGGGAGTCACCGGCAATCTCCTACAATGAGCAGTTCTTC	CASSLRESPAISYNEQFF
TRBJ1-3	NA	once	TRBV18	15	TGTGCCAGCTCACCGTCAGGGAACTCTGGAAACACCATATATTTT	CASSPSGNSGNTIYF
TRBJ1-1	NA	NA	TRBV28	15	TGTGCCAGCAGTGCGGACATCTTCATGAACACTGAAGCTTTCTTT	CASSADIFMNTEAFF
TRBJ2-2	TRBD1	NA	TRBV7-7	14	TGTGCCAGCAGCCCCTCGACAGGGCCCGGGGAGCTGTTTTTT	CASSPSTGPGELFF
TRBJ1-5	NA	NA	TRBV14	15	TGTGCCAGCAGCCAAGGCGACAGCCCTTTAGAGCCCCAGCATTTT	CASSQGDSPLEPQHF
TRBJ2-1	TRBD2	NA	TRBV9	13	TGTGCCAGCAGAGCGGGAGCGATCAATGAGCAGTTCTTC	CASRAGAINEQFF
TRBJ2-6	NA	NA	TRBV10-3	15	TGTGCCATCAGAGGTCAGGGGACTGGGGCCAACGTCCTGACTTTC	CAIRGQGTGANVLTF
TRBJ2-7	NA	NA	TRBV28	16	TGTGCCAGCAGTCCATACCCCTCAGGAGGGATTGGCGAGCAGTACTTC	CASSPYPSGGIGEQYF
TRBJ1-6	NA	once	TRBV5-4	14	TGTGCCAGCAGCCCGGGTGGGACAAATTCACCCCTCCACTTT	CASSPGGTNSPLHF
TRBJ2-4	TRBD2	NA	TRBV28	15	TGTGCCAGCAGCAGCCCGGGGGGAGCCAAAAACATTCAGTACTTC	CASSSPGGAKNIQYF
TRBJ2-5	NA	few	TRBV7-7	13	TGTGCCAGCAGCTTACCGGGGTTGGAGACCCAGTACTTC	CASSLPGLETQYF
TRBJ1-2	NA	few	TRBV15	13	TGTGCCACCAGCAGAGACATAGACTATGGCTACACCTTC	CATSRDIDYGYTF
TRBJ2-4	TRBD2	NA	TRBV27	18	TGTGCCAGCAGGAGATATGTTGAGACTAGCGGGGGGTTCAACAGTCAGTACTTC	CASRRYVETSGGFNSQYF
TRBJ2-1	NA	once	TRBV2	14	TGTGCCAGCAGTGAACCAGGGGCCTACAATGAGCAGTTCTTC	CASSEPGAYNEQFF
TRBJ2-1	NA	NA	TRBV19	14	TGTGCGGACAAGCGGGCTCCCCCCTACAATGAGCAGTTCTTC	CADKRAPPYNEQFF
TRBJ2-5	NA	NA	TRBV15	15	TGTGCCACCAGCAGAGATTTTTTAAGACTAGAGACCCAGTACTTC	CATSRDFLRLETQYF
TRBJ1-4	TRBD1	NA	TRBV9	16	TGTGCCAGCAGTGCTACTTCAGGGGGCTTCGGTGAAAAACTGTTTTTT	CASSATSGGFGEKLFF
TRBJ2-7	TRBD2	NA	TRBV5-4	15	TGTGCCAGCAGCTCCGGACTAGCGGGACCCTACGAGCAGTACTTC	CASSSGLAGPYEQYF
TRBJ2-3	TRBD2	NA	TRBV5-1	15	TGCGCCAGCAGGATAGCGGGGGGGCCTCCAGATACGCAGTATTTT	CASRIAGGPPDTQYF
TRBJ1-2	NA	few	TRBV11-2	13	TGTGCCAGCAGGGGGGACGGGAGAGACGGCTACACCTTC	CASRGDGRDGYTF
TRBJ2-5	TRBD2	once	TRBV7-2	18	TGTGCCAGCAGCCCCCGGCGGGAGCGGGGCCTCCAGTGGGAGACCCAGTACTTC	CASSPRRERGLQWETQYF
TRBJ1-2	TRBD1	NA	TRBV29-1	14	TGCAGCGTTGAGAAAGGGGGCCCAAACTATGGCTACACCTTC	CSVEKGGPNYGYTF